This TCR beta chain appears in the sequencing data of a study of PD-1 blockade in classical Hodgkin lymphoma. Regarding the study as a whole: In newly diagnosed patients, baseline TCR diversity was reportedly below that of healthy donors. Nivolumab starters within 1 year of ASCT were excluded. At C4D1, TCR diversity had climbed significantly for CD4+ cells, though not for CD8+ cells.

Every patient had relapsed following autologous stem cell transplantation, and cohorts differed in brentuximab vedotin exposure. Progressive disease, partial response or complete response was each patient's best response. As concerns this clone: Antigen: not known.

The repertoire was sequenced with immunoSEQ multiplex PCR; TCRdb's copy has only in-frame clones and lacks some. The table lists roughly 20,000 clones, roughly 83% of them singletons. Germline V gene sequence: CDR1 LNHDA, CDR2 SQIVND (reference sequence). V was pared by 7 bases and J by 2 bases, with 13 bases between. The CDR3 is made up of 14 amino acids. The sequencing used peripheral blood mononuclear cells (PBMCs), collected at baseline. The origin of this receptor is a human donor with classical Hodgkin lymphoma. The chain links TRBV19 to TRBJ2-3; D is tentatively TRBD1 or TRBD2 (5 bases each). CDR3 amino acids: CASTLGGYTDTQYF. The CDR3 DNA reads TGTGCCAGTACCCTTGGGGGATACACAGATACGCAGTATTTT.